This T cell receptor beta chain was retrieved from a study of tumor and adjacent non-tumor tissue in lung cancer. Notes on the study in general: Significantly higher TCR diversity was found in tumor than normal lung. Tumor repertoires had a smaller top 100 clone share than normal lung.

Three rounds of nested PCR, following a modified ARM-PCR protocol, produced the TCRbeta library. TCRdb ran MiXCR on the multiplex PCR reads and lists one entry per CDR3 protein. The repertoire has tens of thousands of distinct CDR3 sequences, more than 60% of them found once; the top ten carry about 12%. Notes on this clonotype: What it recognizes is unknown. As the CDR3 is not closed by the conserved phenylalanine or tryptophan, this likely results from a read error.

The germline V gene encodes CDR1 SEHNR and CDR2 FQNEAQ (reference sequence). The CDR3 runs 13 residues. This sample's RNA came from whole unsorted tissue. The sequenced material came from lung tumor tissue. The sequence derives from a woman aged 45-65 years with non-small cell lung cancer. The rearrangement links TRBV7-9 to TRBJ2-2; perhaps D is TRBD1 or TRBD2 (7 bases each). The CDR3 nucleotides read TGTGCCAGCAGCACCCGAGCAGGGGGGGGGCTGTTTCTT. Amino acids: CASSTRAGGGLFL.